This T cell receptor beta chain was sequenced for a study of T cells in tuberculosis. Study results and limitations: Samples were chosen by availability of cryopreserved specimens.

On this clone itself: No antigen is known for it.

TCRdb's table, derived via immunoSEQ multiplex PCR, lists solely in-frame clones and lacks some. Of tens of thousands of clones listed, approximately 90% were seen once; the top ten hold about 5.3%. Time point given: new active TB diagnosis, blood taken before or within 7 days of starting treatment. Patients were newly diagnosed, HIV-seronegative, and aged 18 or older. The sequenced sample was PBMCs, obtained at tuberculosis diagnosis. This sequence originates from an adult with tuberculosis.

Here the CDR3 DNA reads TGTGCCAGCAGCCGGGACAGGGGTCAGACCCAGTACTTC. This translates into CASSRDRGQTQYF. This chain links TRBV7-9 with TRBJ2-5; TRBD1 agrees at 10 bases. CDR3 size: 13 residues. CDR1 and CDR2 from the germline V gene are SEHNR and FQNEAQ (reference sequence). Trimming cost V 5 bases and J 6 bases; bases outside gene matches: 3.